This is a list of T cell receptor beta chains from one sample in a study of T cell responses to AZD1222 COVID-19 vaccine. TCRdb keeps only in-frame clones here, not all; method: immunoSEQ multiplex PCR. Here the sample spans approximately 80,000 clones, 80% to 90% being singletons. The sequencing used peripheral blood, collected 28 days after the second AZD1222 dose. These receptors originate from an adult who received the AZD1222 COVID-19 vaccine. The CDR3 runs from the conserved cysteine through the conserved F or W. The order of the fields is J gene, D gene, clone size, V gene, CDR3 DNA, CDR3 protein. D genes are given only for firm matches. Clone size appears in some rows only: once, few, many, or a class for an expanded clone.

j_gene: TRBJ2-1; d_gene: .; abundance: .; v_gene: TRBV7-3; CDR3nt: TGTGCCAGCAGCCCCTCCCCAGCGGCCAATGAGCAGTTCTTC; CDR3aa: CASSPSPAANEQFF
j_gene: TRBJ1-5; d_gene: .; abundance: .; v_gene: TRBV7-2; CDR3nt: TGTGCCAGCAGCCCAACCGGGACAAGTAGCAATCAGCCCCAGCATTTT; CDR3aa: CASSPTGTSSNQPQHF
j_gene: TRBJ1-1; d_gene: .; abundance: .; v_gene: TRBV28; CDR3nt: TGTGCCAGCAGTTTATTATGGGAAGGAACTGAAGCTTTCTTT; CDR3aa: CASSLLWEGTEAFF
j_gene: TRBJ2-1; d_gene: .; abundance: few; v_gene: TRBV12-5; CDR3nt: TGTGCTAGTGGCAGGGACTTGCAACCCGAGCAGTTCTTC; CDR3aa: CASGRDLQPEQFF
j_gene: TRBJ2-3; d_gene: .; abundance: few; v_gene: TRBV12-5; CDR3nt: TGTGCTAGTGGTTTTGGGAGTATCTCGGATACGCAGTATTTT; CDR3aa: CASGFGSISDTQYF
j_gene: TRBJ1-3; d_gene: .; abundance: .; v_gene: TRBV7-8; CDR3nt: TGTGCCAGCAGCGTAGGGGGGGGTGGTGGAAACACCATATATTTT; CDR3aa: CASSVGGGGGNTIYF
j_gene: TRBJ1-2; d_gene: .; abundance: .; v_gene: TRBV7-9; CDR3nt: TGTGCCAGCAGCTTAGGGCAGGCGGTGGGTTATGGCTACACCTTC; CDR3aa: CASSLGQAVGYGYTF
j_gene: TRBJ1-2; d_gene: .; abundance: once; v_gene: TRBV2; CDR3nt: TGTGCCAGCAGTGTTGTTGGCTATGGCTACACCTTC; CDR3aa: CASSVVGYGYTF
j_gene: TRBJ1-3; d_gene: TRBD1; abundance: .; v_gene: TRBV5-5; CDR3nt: TGTGCCAGCAGCGGGGGACAGAGAAACACCATATATTTT; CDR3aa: CASSGGQRNTIYF
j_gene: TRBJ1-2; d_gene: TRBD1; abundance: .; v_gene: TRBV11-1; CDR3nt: TGTGCCAGCAGCTTCGAAGACAGGGGGAATGGCTACACCTTC; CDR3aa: CASSFEDRGNGYTF
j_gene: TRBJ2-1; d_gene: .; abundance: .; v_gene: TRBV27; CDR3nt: TGTGCCAGCAGTTTAGAATGGCGGGACTACAATGAGCAGTTCTTC; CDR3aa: CASSLEWRDYNEQFF
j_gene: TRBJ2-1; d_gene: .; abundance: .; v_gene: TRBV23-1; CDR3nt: TGCGCCAGCAGTCGTGAGGGGAAACCCCTCTCCTACAATGAGCAGTTCTTC; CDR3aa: CASSREGKPLSYNEQFF
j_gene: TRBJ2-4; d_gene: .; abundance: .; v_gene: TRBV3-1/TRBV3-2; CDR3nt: TGTGCCAGCAGCCAAGTCTCTGGTAGCATTCAGTACTTC; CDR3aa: CASSQVSGSIQYF
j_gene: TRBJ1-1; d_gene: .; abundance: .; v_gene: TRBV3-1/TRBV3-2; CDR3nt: TGTGCCAGCAGCCGGACAGCTAGTTGGGGGAACACTGAAGCTTTCTTT; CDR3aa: CASSRTASWGNTEAFF
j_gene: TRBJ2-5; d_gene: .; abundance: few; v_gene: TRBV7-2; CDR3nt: TGTGCCAGCAGCTTAATAGAGACCCAGTACTTC; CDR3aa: CASSLIETQYF
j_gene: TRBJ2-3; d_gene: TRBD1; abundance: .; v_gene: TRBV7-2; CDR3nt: TGTGCCAGCAGCCAGGGACAGGGATGGGTAGATACGCAGTATTTT; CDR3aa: CASSQGQGWVDTQYF
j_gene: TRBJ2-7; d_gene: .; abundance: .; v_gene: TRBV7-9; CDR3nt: TGTGCCAGCAGCGAGGGAACTAGCTCCTACGAGCAGTACTTC; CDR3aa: CASSEGTSSYEQYF
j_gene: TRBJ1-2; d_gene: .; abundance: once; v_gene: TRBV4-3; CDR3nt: TGCGCCAGCAGCCAAGATGCTATCCGAGTTTATGGCTACACCTTC; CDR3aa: CASSQDAIRVYGYTF
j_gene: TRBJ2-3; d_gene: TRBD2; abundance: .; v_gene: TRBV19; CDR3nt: TGTGCCAGTAGGTATAGCGGGAGTAGTGCGCAGTATTTT; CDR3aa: CASRYSGSSAQYF
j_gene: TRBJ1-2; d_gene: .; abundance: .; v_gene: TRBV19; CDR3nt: TGTGCCAGTAACGGACGGGGAAACTATGGCTACACCTTT; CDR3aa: CASNGRGNYGYTF
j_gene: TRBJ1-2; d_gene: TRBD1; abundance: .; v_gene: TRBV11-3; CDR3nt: TGTGCCAGCAGCTCGGGACAGGCCGGCTACACCTTC; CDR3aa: CASSSGQAGYTF
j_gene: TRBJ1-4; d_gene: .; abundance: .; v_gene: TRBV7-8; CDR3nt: TGTGCCAGCAGCCCCGGGGAAAAACTGTTTTTT; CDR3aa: CASSPGEKLFF
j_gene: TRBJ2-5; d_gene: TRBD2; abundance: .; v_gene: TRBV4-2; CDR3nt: TGTGCCAGCAGCCAAGGAGCGGGGGGCAGGGAGACCCAGTACTTC; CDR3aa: CASSQGAGGRETQYF
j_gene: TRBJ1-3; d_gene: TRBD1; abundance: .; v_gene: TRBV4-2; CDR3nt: TGTGCCAGCAGCCAAGAAGGGGGCGCGGGAAACACCATATATTTT; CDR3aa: CASSQEGGAGNTIYF